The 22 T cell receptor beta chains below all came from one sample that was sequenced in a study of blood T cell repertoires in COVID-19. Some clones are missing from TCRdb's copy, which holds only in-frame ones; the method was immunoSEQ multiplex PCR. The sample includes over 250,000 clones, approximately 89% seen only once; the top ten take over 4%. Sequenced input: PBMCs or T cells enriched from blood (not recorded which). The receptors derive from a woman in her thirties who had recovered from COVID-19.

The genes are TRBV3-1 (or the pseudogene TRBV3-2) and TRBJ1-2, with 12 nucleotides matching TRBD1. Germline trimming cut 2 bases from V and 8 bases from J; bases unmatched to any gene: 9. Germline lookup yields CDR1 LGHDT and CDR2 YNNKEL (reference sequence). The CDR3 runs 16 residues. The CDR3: CASSQFSGQGAWGYTF. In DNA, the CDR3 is TGTGCCAGCAGCCAATTCTCGGGACAGGGGGCATGGGGCTACACCTTC.

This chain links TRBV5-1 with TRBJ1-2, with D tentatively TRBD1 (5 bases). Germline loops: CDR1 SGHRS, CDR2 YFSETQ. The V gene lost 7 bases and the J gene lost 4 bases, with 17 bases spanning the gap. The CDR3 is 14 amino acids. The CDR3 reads CASAREGDGYGYTF. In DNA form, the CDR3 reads TGCGCCAGCGCGCGGGAAGGGGATGGCTATGGCTACACCTTC.

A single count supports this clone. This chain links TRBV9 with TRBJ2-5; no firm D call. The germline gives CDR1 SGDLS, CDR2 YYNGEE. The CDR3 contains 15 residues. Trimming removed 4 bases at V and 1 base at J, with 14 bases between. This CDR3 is CASSPLGALQETQYF. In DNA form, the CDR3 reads TGTGCCAGCAGCCCCCTAGGAGCGCTCCAAGAGACCCAGTACTTC.

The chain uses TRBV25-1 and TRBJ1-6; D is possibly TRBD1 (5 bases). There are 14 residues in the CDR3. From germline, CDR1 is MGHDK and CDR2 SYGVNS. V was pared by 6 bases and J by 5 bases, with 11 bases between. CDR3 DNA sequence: TGTGCCAGCAGCGGGGGACGGAATAATTCACCCCTCCACTTT. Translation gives CASSGGRNNSPLHF.

Written as DNA, the CDR3 is TGTGCCAGCAGCTTAAGGCGGGGTGCGCGGGAAGATACGCAGTATTTT. This encodes CASSLRRGAREDTQYF. The rearrangement links TRBV11-2 to TRBJ2-3; weak D call: TRBD2 (6 bases). Germline V lookup: CDR1 SGHAT, CDR2 FQNNGV. V was cut by 2 bases and J by 5 bases, with 17 bases left in between. The CDR3 spans 16 residues.

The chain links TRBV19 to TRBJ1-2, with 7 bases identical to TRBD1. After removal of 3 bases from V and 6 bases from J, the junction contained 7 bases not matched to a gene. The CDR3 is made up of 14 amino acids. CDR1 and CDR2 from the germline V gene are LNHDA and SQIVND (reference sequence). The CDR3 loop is CASSMGGRGNGYTF. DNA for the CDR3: TGTGCCAGTAGTATGGGGGGCAGGGGGAATGGCTACACCTTC.

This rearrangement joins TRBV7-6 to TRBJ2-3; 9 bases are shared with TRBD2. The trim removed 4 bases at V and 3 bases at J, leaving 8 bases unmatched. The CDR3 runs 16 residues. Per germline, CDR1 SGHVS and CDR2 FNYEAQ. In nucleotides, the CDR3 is TGTGCCAGCAGCTCGGCGGTAGCGGGGGCTACAGATACGCAGTATTTT. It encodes CASSSAVAGATDTQYF.

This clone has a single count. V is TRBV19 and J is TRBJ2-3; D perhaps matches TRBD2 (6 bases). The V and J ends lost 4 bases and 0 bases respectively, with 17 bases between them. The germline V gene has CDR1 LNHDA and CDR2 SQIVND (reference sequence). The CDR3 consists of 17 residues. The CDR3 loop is CASSSRGGVGSTDTQYF. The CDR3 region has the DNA TGTGCCAGTAGTAGTAGAGGAGGGGTGGGGAGCACAGATACGCAGTATTTT.

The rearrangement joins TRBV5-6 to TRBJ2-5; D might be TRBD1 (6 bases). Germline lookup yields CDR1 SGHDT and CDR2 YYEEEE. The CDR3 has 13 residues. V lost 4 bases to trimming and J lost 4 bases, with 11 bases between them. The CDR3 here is CASSPGTSETQYF. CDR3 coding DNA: TGTGCCAGCAGCCCCGGGACATCAGAGACCCAGTACTTC.

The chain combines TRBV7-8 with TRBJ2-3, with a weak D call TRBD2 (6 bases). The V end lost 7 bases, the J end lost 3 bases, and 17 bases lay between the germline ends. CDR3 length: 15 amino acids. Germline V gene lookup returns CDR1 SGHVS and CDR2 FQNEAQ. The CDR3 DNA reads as TGTGCCAGCACCACCCTGGGCGGGGTTACAGATACGCAGTATTTT. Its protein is CASTTLGGVTDTQYF.

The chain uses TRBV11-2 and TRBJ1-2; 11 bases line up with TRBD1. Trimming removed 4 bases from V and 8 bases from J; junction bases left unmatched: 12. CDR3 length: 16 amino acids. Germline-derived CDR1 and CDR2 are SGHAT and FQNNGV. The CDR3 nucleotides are TGTGCCAGCAGCTCGACCCGGGACAGGGGGGTATGGGGCTACACCTTC. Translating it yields CASSSTRDRGVWGYTF.

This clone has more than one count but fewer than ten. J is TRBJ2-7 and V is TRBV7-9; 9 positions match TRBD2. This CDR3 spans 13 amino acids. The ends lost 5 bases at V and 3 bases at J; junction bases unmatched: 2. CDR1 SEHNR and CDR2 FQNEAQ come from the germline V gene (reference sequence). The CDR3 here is CASSRTSDYEQYF. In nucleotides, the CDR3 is TGTGCCAGCAGCCGGACTAGCGACTACGAGCAGTACTTC.

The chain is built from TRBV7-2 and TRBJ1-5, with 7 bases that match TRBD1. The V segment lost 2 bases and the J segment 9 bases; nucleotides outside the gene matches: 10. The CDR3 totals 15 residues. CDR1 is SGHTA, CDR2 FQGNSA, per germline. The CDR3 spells CASSLQGVDPPPQHF. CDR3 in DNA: TGTGCCAGCAGCTTACAGGGGGTTGATCCTCCGCCCCAGCATTTT.

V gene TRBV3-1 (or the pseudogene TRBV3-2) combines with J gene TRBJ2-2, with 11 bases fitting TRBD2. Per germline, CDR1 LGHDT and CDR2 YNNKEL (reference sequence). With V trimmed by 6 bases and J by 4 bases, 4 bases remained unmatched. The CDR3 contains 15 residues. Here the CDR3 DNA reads TGTGCCAGCAGACACCTAGCGGGGGGCACCGGGGAGCTGTTTTTT. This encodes CASRHLAGGTGELFF.

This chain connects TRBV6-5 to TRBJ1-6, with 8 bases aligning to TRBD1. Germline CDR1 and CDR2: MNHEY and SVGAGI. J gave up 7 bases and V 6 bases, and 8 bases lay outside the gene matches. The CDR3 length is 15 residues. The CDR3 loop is CASRTRGLRNSPLHF. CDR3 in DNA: TGTGCCAGCAGGACCAGGGGGCTTCGCAATTCACCCCTCCACTTT.

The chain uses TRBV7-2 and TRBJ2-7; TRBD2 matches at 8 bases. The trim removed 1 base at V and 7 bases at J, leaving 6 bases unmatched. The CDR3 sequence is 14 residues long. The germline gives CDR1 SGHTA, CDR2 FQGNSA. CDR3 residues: CASSLGGGLGEQYF. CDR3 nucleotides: TGTGCCAGCAGCTTAGGCGGGGGGCTAGGGGAGCAGTACTTC.

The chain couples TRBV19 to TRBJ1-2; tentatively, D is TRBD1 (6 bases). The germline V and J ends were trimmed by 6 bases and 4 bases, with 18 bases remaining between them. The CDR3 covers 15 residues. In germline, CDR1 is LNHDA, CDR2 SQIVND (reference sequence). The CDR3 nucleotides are TGTGCCAGTAGCCCCCCAACCGGGGGGGCCTATGGCTACACCTTC. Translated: CASSPPTGGAYGYTF.

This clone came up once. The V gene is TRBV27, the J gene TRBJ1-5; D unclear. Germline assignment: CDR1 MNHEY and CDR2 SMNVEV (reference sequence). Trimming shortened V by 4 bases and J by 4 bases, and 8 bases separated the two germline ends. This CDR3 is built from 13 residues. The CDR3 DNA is TGTGCCAGCAGTTGGACGGGAAATCAGCCCCAGCATTTT. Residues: CASSWTGNQPQHF.

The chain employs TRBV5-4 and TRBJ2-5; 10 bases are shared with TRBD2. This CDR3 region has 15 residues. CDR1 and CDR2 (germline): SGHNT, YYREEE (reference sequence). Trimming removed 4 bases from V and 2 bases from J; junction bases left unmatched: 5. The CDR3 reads CASSRSGGTQETQYF. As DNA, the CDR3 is TGTGCCAGCAGCCGTAGCGGGGGGACTCAAGAGACCCAGTACTTC.

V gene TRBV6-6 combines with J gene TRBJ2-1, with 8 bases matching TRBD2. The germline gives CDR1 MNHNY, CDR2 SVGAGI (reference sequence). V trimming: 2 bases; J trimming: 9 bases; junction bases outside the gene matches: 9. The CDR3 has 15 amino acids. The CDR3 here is CASSYAGGTRGEQFF. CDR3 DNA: TGTGCCAGCAGTTACGCCGGGGGGACTAGAGGTGAGCAGTTCTTC.

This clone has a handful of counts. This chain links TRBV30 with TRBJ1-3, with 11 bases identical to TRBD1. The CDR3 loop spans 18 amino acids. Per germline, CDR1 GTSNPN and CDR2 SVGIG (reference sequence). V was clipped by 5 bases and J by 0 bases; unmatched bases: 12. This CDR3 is CAWARDRGFGPSGNTIYF. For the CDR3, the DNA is TGTGCCTGGGCCCGGGACAGGGGGTTTGGGCCCTCTGGAAACACCATATATTTT.

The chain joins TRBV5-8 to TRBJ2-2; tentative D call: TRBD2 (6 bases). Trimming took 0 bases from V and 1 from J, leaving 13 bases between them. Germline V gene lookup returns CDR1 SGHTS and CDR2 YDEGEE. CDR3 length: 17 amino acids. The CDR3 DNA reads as TGTGCCAGCAGCTTGGTTTCCGGGCGGGAGAACACCGGGGAGCTGTTTTTT. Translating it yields CASSLVSGRENTGELFF. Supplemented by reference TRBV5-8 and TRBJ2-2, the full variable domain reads EAGVTQSPTHLIKTRGQQATLRCSPISGHTSVYWYQQALGLGLQFLLWYDEGEERNRGNFPPRFSGRQFPNYSSELNVNALELEDSALYLCASSLVSGRENTGELFFGEGSRLTVL.